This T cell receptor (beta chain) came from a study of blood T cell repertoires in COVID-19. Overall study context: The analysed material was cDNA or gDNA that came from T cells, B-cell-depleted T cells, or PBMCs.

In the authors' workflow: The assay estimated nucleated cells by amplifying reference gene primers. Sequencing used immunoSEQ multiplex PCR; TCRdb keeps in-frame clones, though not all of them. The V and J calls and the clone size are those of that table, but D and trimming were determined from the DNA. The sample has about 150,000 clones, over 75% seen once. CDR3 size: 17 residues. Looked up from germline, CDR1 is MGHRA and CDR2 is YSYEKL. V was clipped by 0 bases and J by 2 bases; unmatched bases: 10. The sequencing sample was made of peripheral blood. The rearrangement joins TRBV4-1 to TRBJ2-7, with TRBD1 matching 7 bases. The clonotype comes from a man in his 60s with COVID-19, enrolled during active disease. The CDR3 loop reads CASSQDRARGNTYEQYF. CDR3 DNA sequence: TGCGCCAGCAGCCAAGATAGGGCCAGGGGGAACACCTACGAGCAGTACTTC.